The 20 T cell receptor beta chains below come from one sample, sequenced in a study of vaccination effects on CD4 cells after COVID-19. CD4+ T cell isolation took place after 10 days of culture. As their vaccination, participants received two doses of either BNT162b2 or mRNA-1273. These receptors have no known antigen. The protocol was immunoSEQ multiplex PCR, while the TCRdb copy is restricted to in-frame clones and leaves out a portion. The sample records tens of thousands of clones, around 79% being singletons. Sample: CD4+ T cells from PBMCs cultured without peptide, taken after COVID-19 vaccination. The receptors come from a human donor who received a COVID-19 vaccine.

The chain has TRBV10-3 and TRBJ1-2; maybe TRBD1 (6 bases). The germline gives CDR1 ENHRY, CDR2 SYGVKD. The V end was cut by 0 bases, the J end by 8 bases, with 22 bases between. The CDR3 spans 17 residues. The CDR3 nucleotides read TGTGCCATCAGTGAGTCATCGACAGGCCCTGAACGAGAGGGCTACACCTTC. It specifies CAISESSTGPEREGYTF.

The gene calls are TRBV14 and TRBJ2-2; the D is unclear. With 1 base removed from V and 6 bases from J, the gap between germline ends came to 12 bases. The V gene's germline CDR1 is SGHDN and CDR2 FVKESK. This CDR3 spans 15 amino acids. The CDR3 DNA sequence: TGTGCCAGCAGCCAAGCCAGGAGTTCAGCCGGGGAGCTGTTTTTT. Its protein product is CASSQARSSAGELFF.

This chain uses TRBV10-3 with TRBJ2-2; 16 bases align to TRBD2. Germline CDR1 is ENHRY and CDR2 is SYGVKD. The CDR3 has 17 amino acids. Losses at the gene ends were 8 bases for V and 5 bases for J; bases not matched to a gene: 8. The CDR3 loop reads CAIGHGTSGGATGELFF. The CDR3 DNA follows: TGTGCCATCGGCCACGGGACTAGCGGGGGGGCGACCGGGGAGCTGTTTTTT.

The rearrangement uses TRBV18 and TRBJ1-5; no reliable D call. The germline gives CDR1 KGHSH, CDR2 LQKENI. This CDR3 has 13 residues. Deletions cut 3 bases from V and 7 bases from J, with 10 bases between. This CDR3 reads CASSPGLGQPQHF. The DNA of the CDR3 is TGTGCCAGCTCACCCGGTCTCGGACAGCCCCAGCATTTT.

The CDR3 spells CASSNEGGNQPQHF. The CDR3 DNA reads as TGTGCCAGCAGCAACGAGGGGGGCAATCAGCCCCAGCATTTT. This chain uses TRBV6-1 with TRBJ1-5; weak D call: TRBD1 (6 bases). Germline CDR1 and CDR2: MNHNS and SASEGT. Trimming removed 6 bases at V and 2 bases at J, with 11 bases between. The CDR3 contains 14 residues.

V usage is TRBV7-8 and J usage is TRBJ2-7; D unresolved. This CDR3 region has 13 residues. Germline CDR1 and CDR2: SGHVS and FQNEAQ. Trimming stripped 7 bases from V and 2 bases from J, with 12 bases between. Written as DNA, the CDR3 is TGTGCCAGCATCGACCCGACCACCTACGAGCAGTACGTC. Translation gives CASIDPTTYEQYV.

This clone has just one count. The rearrangement joins TRBV19 to TRBJ2-3; 10 nucleotides agree with TRBD1. CDR1 and CDR2 (germline): LNHDA, SQIVND (reference sequence). This CDR3 spans 15 amino acids. Trimming cost V 7 bases and J 0 bases; bases outside gene matches: 4. The CDR3 bases are TGTGCCAGTACCGACAGGGGGCTGAGCACAGATACGCAGTATTTT. Translated: CASTDRGLSTDTQYF.

The rearrangement uses TRBV5-1 and TRBJ2-2, with TRBD1 as a possible D gene (6 bases). Germline V CDR1 and CDR2: SGHRS, YFSETQ. Trimming removed 4 bases at V and 2 bases at J, with 15 bases between. The CDR3 has 16 amino acids. The CDR3 nucleotides read TGCGCCAGCAGCAAGCTCGGGACAACTAACACCGGGGAGCTGTTTTTT. Its translation: CASSKLGTTNTGELFF.

This chain uses TRBV14 with TRBJ1-1; TRBD1 agrees at 8 bases. Germline V gives CDR1 SGHDN, CDR2 FVKESK. Trimming cost V 4 bases and J 0 bases; bases outside gene matches: 4. CDR3 length: 15 amino acids. CDR3 coding DNA: TGTGCCAGCAGCCCCAAGACAGGGGTGAACACTGAAGCTTTCTTT. Protein sequence: CASSPKTGVNTEAFF.

This clone has just a few counts. This chain joins TRBV18 and TRBJ1-2; weak D call: TRBD1 (5 bases). The CDR3 consists of 12 residues. Germline V gives CDR1 KGHSH, CDR2 LQKENI. Trimming pared 3 bases from V and 4 bases from J, leaving 6 bases between. CDR3 DNA: TGTGCCAGCTCACCTGGGGGCTATGGCTACACCTTC. Translation gives CASSPGGYGYTF.

V and J are TRBV9 and TRBJ1-2, with D possibly being TRBD1 (6 bases). V lost 3 bases, J lost 7 bases, and 16 bases lay in between. Germline assignment: CDR1 SGDLS and CDR2 YYNGEE. The CDR3 contains 14 residues. Here the CDR3 reads CASSATGIRRGYTF. For the CDR3, the DNA is TGTGCCAGCAGCGCAACAGGGATCCGGCGTGGCTACACCTTC.

The chain links TRBV24-1 to TRBJ2-1; TRBD2 aligns across 7 bases. V shed 5 bases and J 6 bases; nucleotides not matched to a gene: 6. Germline V lookup: CDR1 KGHDR, CDR2 SFDVKD. The length of the CDR3 is 14 residues. CDR3 nucleotides: TGTGCCACCAGTGCGGGGGGTGTGGCCAATGAGCAGTTCTTC. It is translated as CATSAGGVANEQFF.

The chain employs TRBV9 and TRBJ1-2, with no clear D. The germline V and J ends were trimmed by 3 bases and 7 bases, with 19 bases remaining between them. CDR1 and CDR2 from the germline V gene are SGDLS and YYNGEE. This CDR3 has 15 amino acids. CDR3: CASSGDDLPHTGYTF. The CDR3 bases are TGTGCCAGCAGCGGCGACGACTTACCACATACTGGCTACACCTTC.

V and J are TRBV5-6 and TRBJ1-2, with 9 bases that match TRBD1. Germline V gene lookup returns CDR1 SGHDT and CDR2 YYEEEE. This CDR3 has 15 amino acids. Losses at the gene ends were 7 bases for V and 7 bases for J; bases not matched to a gene: 14. The CDR3 bases are TGTGCCAGCGGTTCACCGGGACAGGGAGTAAGTGGCTACACCTTC. Its translation is CASGSPGQGVSGYTF.

V and J are TRBV6-6 and TRBJ1-1; D might be TRBD1 (5 bases). From germline, CDR1 is MNHNY and CDR2 SVGAGI (reference sequence). Trimming pared 0 bases from V and 10 bases from J, leaving 15 bases between. This CDR3 contains 14 residues. The DNA of the CDR3 is TGTGCCAGCAGTTACTCGATGCGTGAGGGACGAGCTTTCTTT. As protein: CASSYSMREGRAFF.

The V gene is TRBV5-1, the J gene TRBJ2-1, with 7 bases matching TRBD2. V lost 3 bases to trimming and J lost 8 bases; unmatched junction nucleotides: 11. Germline V gene sequence: CDR1 SGHRS, CDR2 YFSETQ. This CDR3 is 15 amino acids long. This CDR3 is CASSSRGGEGDEQFF. CDR3 nucleotides: TGCGCCAGCAGCTCCCGTGGGGGGGAAGGGGATGAGCAGTTCTTC.

This clone occurred once. The rearrangement uses TRBV5-6 and TRBJ2-6; no firm D call. Germline V gene lookup returns CDR1 SGHDT and CDR2 YYEEEE. The CDR3 covers 16 residues. Trimming pared 4 bases from V and 0 bases from J, leaving 11 bases between. The CDR3 protein is CASSQYPSSGANVLTF. As DNA, the CDR3 is TGTGCCAGCAGCCAGTACCCGAGCTCTGGGGCCAACGTCCTGACTTTC. Using reference TRBV5-6 and TRBJ2-6 for the parts outside the CDR3, the full variable domain is DAGVTQSPTHLIKTRGQQVTLRCSPKSGHDTVSWYQQALGQGPQFIFQYYEEEERQRGNFPDRFSGHQFPNYSSELNVNALLLGDSALYLCASSQYPSSGANVLTFGAGSRLTVL.

The chain employs TRBV7-9 and TRBJ1-4; TRBD1 might be the D (6 bases). CDR1 and CDR2 (germline): SEHNR, FQNEAQ (reference sequence). This CDR3 is built from 15 residues. Between the trimmed V and J ends, which lost 4 bases and 6 bases, there was a span of 15 bases. In DNA, the CDR3 is TGTGCCAGCAGCTCTTCAGGGGTTATTGATGAAAAACTGTTTTTT. Its protein is CASSSSGVIDEKLFF.

The chain is built from TRBV6-6 and TRBJ2-3; 10 positions agree with TRBD2. The CDR3 has 14 residues. Germline V lookup: CDR1 MNHNY, CDR2 SVGAGI (reference sequence). The junction had 1 base not matched to a gene; V was cut back by 6 bases and J by 1 base. The CDR3 region is CASRLAGGTDTQYF. CDR3 DNA sequence: TGTGCCAGCAGGCTAGCGGGGGGCACAGATACGCAGTATTTT.

There are a few counts of this clone. This chain uses TRBV11-2 with TRBJ2-2; no clear D. In germline, CDR1 is SGHAT, CDR2 FQNNGV. The CDR3 runs 14 residues. V was pared by 8 bases and J by 1 base, with 11 bases between. CDR3 DNA sequence: TGTGCCAGCTCCGCTTCTTGGAACACCGGGGAGCTGTTTTTT. Amino acid sequence: CASSASWNTGELFF.